This paragraph covers one T cell receptor beta chain sequence. This sample was included in a study of blood T cell repertoires in COVID-19. Profiled with immunoSEQ multiplex PCR; TCRdb holds only in-frame clones, not every one. The sample lists 280,000 or so clones, 90% occurring once. The sequenced material came from PBMCs or T cells enriched from blood (not recorded which). This receptor was obtained from a woman aged 18-29 years with acute COVID-19.

CDR3 sequence reads: CASSRMGAYTEAFF. CDR3 in DNA: TGTGCCAGTAGTCGAATGGGGGCTTACACTGAAGCTTTCTTT. The chain uses TRBV19 and TRBJ1-1, with D perhaps matching TRBD1 (6 bases). V was trimmed by 5 bases and J by 3 bases, leaving 13 bases between them. The CDR3 is 14 residues long. Germline lookup yields CDR1 LNHDA and CDR2 SQIVND (reference sequence).